The sequence of this T cell receptor (beta chain) was determined in a study of T cells in localized non-small cell lung cancer. The sample holds one count of this clone. The assay was immunoSEQ multiplex PCR, and TCRdb's table has in-frame clones only and misses some. Seen here are over 20,000 clones, 91% observed once, and the top ten hold roughly 4%. Germline values: CDR1 MNHEY, CDR2 SVGAGI. The CDR3 totals 13 residues. V lost 5 bases to trimming and J lost 4 bases, with 11 bases between them. The V gene is TRBV6-5, the J gene TRBJ1-1, with a possible D match to TRBD1 (5 bases). This clonotype was obtained from a female donor of 60 years or more with stage II squamous cell lung carcinoma. The sample was peripheral blood, taken before any cancer treatment. Written as DNA, the CDR3 is TGTGCCAGCAGTGCAAGTAGGGGCACTGAAGCTTTCTTT. Encoded protein: CASSASRGTEAFF.